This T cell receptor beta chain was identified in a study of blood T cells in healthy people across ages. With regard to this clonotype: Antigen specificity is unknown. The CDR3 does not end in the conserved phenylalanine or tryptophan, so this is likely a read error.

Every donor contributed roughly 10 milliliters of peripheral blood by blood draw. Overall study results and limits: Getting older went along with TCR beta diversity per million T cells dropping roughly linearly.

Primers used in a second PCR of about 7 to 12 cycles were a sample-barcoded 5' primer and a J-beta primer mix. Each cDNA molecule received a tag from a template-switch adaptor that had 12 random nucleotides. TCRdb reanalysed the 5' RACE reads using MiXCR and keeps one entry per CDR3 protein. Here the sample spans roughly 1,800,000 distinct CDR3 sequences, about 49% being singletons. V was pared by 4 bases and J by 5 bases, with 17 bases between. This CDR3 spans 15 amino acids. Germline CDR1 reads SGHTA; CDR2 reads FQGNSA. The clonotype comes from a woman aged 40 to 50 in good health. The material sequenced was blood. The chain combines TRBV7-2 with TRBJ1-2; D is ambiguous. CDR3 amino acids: CASSSQLQKTYGYTV. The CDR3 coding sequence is TGTGCCAGCAGCTCTCAACTCCAGAAAACTTATGGCTACACCGTC.